The 18 T cell receptor beta chains listed next were all sequenced from one sample in a study of T-cell reconstitution after alpha-beta-depleted transplantation in children. Preparing the TCRbeta library involved the use of unique molecular identifiers. TCRdb reprocessed the PCR reads via MiXCR and lists one record per CDR3 protein. This repertoire shows about 420,000 distinct CDR3 sequences, approximately 10% found once; its top ten account for 5% to 6.5%. The sequencing here drew on PBMCs from the stem cell graft donor, taken from the stem cell graft. Receptors were obtained from a human donor who donated a stem cell graft to a child with acute myeloid leukemia.

In its sample, this clonotype was seen a few times. This CDR3 reads CASSPTGGRGGNTEAFF. The CDR3 DNA is TGTGCCAGCAGCCCCACCGGGGGCAGGGGGGGGAACACTGAAGCTTTCTTT. The chain joins TRBV3-1 to TRBJ1-1; 7 nucleotides line up with TRBD1. CDR1 and CDR2 (germline): LGHDT, YNNKEL (reference sequence). With 4 bases clipped from V and 1 base from J, the junction kept 12 bases outside the gene matches. The CDR3 length is 17 residues.

The sample holds many counts of this clonotype. In DNA form, the CDR3 reads TGTGCCAGCAGCACGACAGGGGGCGCGGAGACCCAGTACTTC. Protein sequence: CASSTTGGAETQYF. This chain joins TRBV7-2 and TRBJ2-5, with 10 bases fitting TRBD1. This CDR3 is 14 amino acids long. With V trimmed by 5 bases and J by 5 bases, 5 bases remained unmatched. The V gene's germline CDR1 is SGHTA and CDR2 FQGNSA.

This clonotype was found a few times. The chain recombines TRBV10-3 with TRBJ1-5; TRBD1 aligns across 7 bases. The germline V gene has CDR1 ENHRY and CDR2 SYGVKD. The CDR3 length is 13 residues. V gave up 9 bases and J gave up 2 bases; unmatched junction bases: 4. DNA for the CDR3: TGTGCCATAGCCGGGACAGGCAATCAGCCCCAGCATTTT. Amino acid sequence: CAIAGTGNQPQHF.

The genes are TRBV12-3 or TRBV12-4 and TRBJ2-1; 7 nucleotides align to TRBD1. V shed 4 bases, J shed 1 base, and the junction held 4 bases outside the gene matches. The CDR3 runs 15 residues. The CDR3 DNA sequence: TGTGCCAGCAGTTCGCACAGGGGTTCCTACAATGAGCAGTTCTTC. Residues: CASSSHRGSYNEQFF.

The V call is TRBV20-1, the J call TRBJ2-1, with TRBD2 matching over 7 bases. The CDR3 covers 17 residues. V dropped 7 bases and J dropped 3; count of bases not matched to a gene: 18. Germline V CDR1 and CDR2: DFQATT, SNEGSKA (reference sequence). The CDR3 is CSVVPKQGGRFYNEQFF. CDR3 in DNA: TGCAGTGTTGTGCCCAAGCAGGGAGGGCGCTTCTACAATGAGCAGTTCTTC.

This clonotype appeared a few times. V is TRBV5-1 and J is TRBJ2-3, with D uncertain. Germline CDR1 is SGHRS and CDR2 is YFSETQ. The CDR3 length is 15 residues. V lost 0 bases, J lost 2 bases, and 10 bases lay in between. CDR3 amino acids: CASSLDGSYTDTQYF. The CDR3 nucleotides are TGCGCCAGCAGCTTGGACGGTTCTTACACAGATACGCAGTATTTT.

This clonotype has a count of ten or more. The J gene is TRBJ2-2, the V gene TRBV7-9; unclear D gene. V was shortened by 5 bases and J by 6 bases, with 4 bases between the two germline ends. The CDR3 length is 11 residues. The germline V gene has CDR1 SEHNR and CDR2 FQNEAQ (reference sequence). The CDR3 protein is CASSPPGELFF. In nucleotides, the CDR3 is TGTGCCAGCAGCCCCCCCGGGGAGCTGTTTTTT.

J is TRBJ2-4 and V is TRBV11-2, with 12 nucleotides matching TRBD1. Germline trimming cut 5 bases from V and 5 bases from J; bases unmatched to any gene: 13. The CDR3 covers 18 residues. Per germline, CDR1 SGHAT and CDR2 FQNNGV. CDR3 sequence reads: CASSIRVWDRGPQNIQYF. The CDR3, as DNA: TGTGCCAGCAGCATCCGAGTATGGGACAGGGGGCCCCAAAACATTCAGTACTTC.

The rearrangement uses TRBV12-3 or TRBV12-4 and TRBJ2-5; 15 positions agree with TRBD2. This CDR3 is 17 amino acids long. V lost 5 bases and J lost 5; bases outside the gene matches: 9. DNA of the CDR3: TGTGCCAGCAGTACCGGACTAGCGGGGGGGACGGGGGAGACCCAGTACTTC. Translated, it gives CASSTGLAGGTGETQYF.

V is TRBV20-1 and J is TRBJ1-4; possibly TRBD1 for D (5 bases). The CDR3 covers 19 residues. Germline values: CDR1 DFQATT, CDR2 SNEGSKA (reference sequence). V lost 3 bases and J 0 bases, leaving 23 bases between the germline ends. CDR3 coding DNA: TGCAGTGCTAGGACCGTAAGAGGACAAGGGGTGACAACTAATGAAAAACTGTTTTTT. Its translation: CSARTVRGQGVTTNEKLFF.

The rearrangement uses TRBV5-1 and TRBJ1-5; D gene unclear. The germline V and J ends were trimmed by 0 bases and 5 bases, with 12 bases remaining between them. Germline V lookup: CDR1 SGHRS, CDR2 YFSETQ. The CDR3 loop spans 15 amino acids. CDR3 coding DNA: TGCGCCAGCAGCTTGGAAGCGGGCTGGGATCAGCCCCAGCATTTT. It codes for CASSLEAGWDQPQHF.

This sequence joins TRBV12-5 and TRBJ2-3; D is unresolved. Germline V lookup: CDR1 LGHNT, CDR2 FRNRAP. The CDR3 runs 16 residues. The V and J ends lost 0 bases and 2 bases respectively, with 12 bases between them. The CDR3 DNA reads as TGTGCTAGTGGTTTGGTGGAGCGCACTGACACAGATACGCAGTATTTT. This translates into CASGLVERTDTDTQYF.

In this sample, this clonotype turned up a few times. V gene TRBV27 combines with J gene TRBJ2-2; possibly TRBD2 for D (5 bases). Trimming left V 4 bases short and J 6 bases short, with 24 bases between. Germline V gene sequence: CDR1 MNHEY, CDR2 SMNVEV (reference sequence). The CDR3 length is 18 residues. DNA of the CDR3: TGTGCCAGCAGTTCCAATTCTGTTCCGGGGAGTTTGGCCGGGGAGCTGTTTTTT. It is translated as CASSSNSVPGSLAGELFF.

In this sample, this clonotype turned up many times. V gene TRBV4-1 combines with J gene TRBJ2-2, with a tentative D call TRBD1 (6 bases). CDR1 is MGHRA, CDR2 YSYEKL, per germline. The CDR3 runs 17 residues. The V end lost 3 bases, the J end lost 0 bases, and 14 bases lay between the germline ends. Here the CDR3 DNA reads TGCGCCAGCAGCCAGGCCTACAGGGACGCGAACACCGGGGAGCTGTTTTTT. It translates to CASSQAYRDANTGELFF.

In its sample, this clonotype was seen many times. The J gene is TRBJ2-7, the V gene TRBV30; 11 bases match TRBD2. V shed 2 bases and J 7 bases; nucleotides not matched to a gene: 10. CDR3 length equals 15 residues. Germline CDR1 reads GTSNPN; CDR2 reads SVGIG (reference sequence). Here the CDR3 reads CAWSFKLAGVGEQYF. The CDR3 DNA reads TGTGCCTGGAGTTTTAAACTAGCGGGAGTGGGGGAGCAGTACTTC. Full variable domain (rest looked up from reference TRBV30 and TRBJ2-7): SQTIHQWPATLVQPVGSPLSLECTVEGTSNPNLYWYRQAAGRGLQLLFYSVGIGQISSEVPQNLSASRPQDRQFILSSKKLLLSDSGFYLCAWSFKLAGVGEQYFGPGTRLTVT.

There are a few counts of this clonotype. The chain combines TRBV19 with TRBJ2-5; D is unclear. V was pared by 5 bases and J by 5 bases, with 15 bases between. The length of the CDR3 is 14 residues. The germline CDR1 and CDR2 sequences are LNHDA and SQIVND (reference sequence). CDR3 amino acids: CASSFDMARETQYF. In DNA, the CDR3 is TGTGCCAGTAGTTTCGACATGGCCAGGGAGACCCAGTACTTC.

The table lists this clonotype with many counts. The genes are TRBV12-3 or TRBV12-4 and TRBJ2-2, with D maybe TRBD2 (5 bases). The CDR3 runs 17 residues. Between the trimmed V and J ends, which lost 4 bases and 4 bases, there was a span of 19 bases. CDR3 coding DNA: TGTGCCAGCAGTTCAACGGGGATTGCGGGCGCCACCGGGGAGCTGTTTTTT. It translates to CASSSTGIAGATGELFF.

The chain has TRBV5-1 and TRBJ2-5; 13 nucleotides match TRBD2. Germline CDR1 SGHRS, CDR2 YFSETQ. The ends lost 3 bases at V and 0 bases at J; junction bases unmatched: 8. This CDR3 contains 18 residues. Here the CDR3 DNA reads TGCGCCAGCAGCTCCCGAATCGGACTAGCGGGGGACCAAGAGACCCAGTACTTC. This translates into CASSSRIGLAGDQETQYF.